These 30 T cell receptor beta chains were all obtained from the same sample, sequenced in a study of CD8 T cells in ankylosing spondylitis. TCRdb reanalysed the 5' RACE reads using MiXCR and keeps one entry per CDR3 protein. The table has over 110,000 distinct CDR3 sequences, roughly 7.7% seen once. The material sequenced was synovial fluid, either unsorted or a sorted T cell fraction (not recorded which). The receptors here all came from a male donor with ankylosing spondylitis.

A few counts support this clonotype. V usage is TRBV20-1 and J usage is TRBJ2-7; D uncertain. V lost 6 bases, J lost 0 bases, and 6 bases lay in between. CDR3 size: 11 residues. CDR1 is DFQATT, CDR2 SNEGSKA, per germline (reference sequence). In DNA form, the CDR3 reads TGCAGTGCCTATCTCTCCTACGAGCAGTACTTC. Translation gives CSAYLSYEQYF.

This clonotype was seen at least ten times. The genes are TRBV5-1 and TRBJ2-2; no reliable D call. V lost 2 bases and J lost 1, with 6 bases in between. This CDR3 is built from 14 residues. The V gene's germline CDR1 is SGHRS and CDR2 YFSETQ. CDR3 protein: CASSFSGNTGELFF. The CDR3 DNA reads as TGCGCCAGCAGCTTCTCAGGGAACACCGGGGAGCTGTTTTTT.

This chain connects TRBV6-1 to TRBJ1-1; tentatively, D is TRBD1 (5 bases). CDR1 and CDR2 from the germline V gene are MNHNS and SASEGT. The V end lost 3 bases, the J end lost 5 bases, and 10 bases lay between the germline ends. This CDR3 comprises 13 residues. CDR3 amino acids: CASSDGGTTEAFF. CDR3 nucleotide sequence: TGTGCCAGCAGTGATGGGGGGACGACTGAAGCTTTCTTT.

Only a few counts were recorded for this clonotype. The rearrangement uses TRBV4-3 and TRBJ1-1; D may be TRBD1 (5 bases). Germline V CDR1 and CDR2: LGHNA, YSLEER. V lost 0 bases and J lost 5, with 19 bases in between. The CDR3 extends over 17 amino acids. DNA of the CDR3: TGCGCCAGCAGCCAAGAAGGGGCCTCCATGTCGGTAACTGAAGCTTTCTTT. Amino acids: CASSQEGASMSVTEAFF.

V is TRBV5-4 and J is TRBJ2-5, with TRBD1 matching over 7 bases. The length of the CDR3 is 14 residues. Trimming at V came to 3 bases and at J to 5 bases, leaving 7 bases not matched to a gene. CDR1 is SGHNT and CDR2 is YYREEE in the germline V gene (reference sequence). CDR3 nucleotides: TGTGCCAGCAGCTCGGGGACAGCCCGGGAGACCCAGTACTTC. It specifies CASSSGTARETQYF.

This clonotype came up many times. J is TRBJ1-3 and V is TRBV18; no firm D call. The ends were cut back, 4 bases at V and 0 bases at J, with 10 bases in the middle. This CDR3 is built from 15 residues. In germline, CDR1 is KGHSH, CDR2 LQKENI. The CDR3 reads CASSLRSTSGNTIYF. In DNA form, the CDR3 reads TGTGCCAGCTCACTAAGATCGACCTCTGGAAACACCATATATTTT.

This clonotype was detected a few times. This chain uses TRBV29-1 with TRBJ2-5; D remains unclear. CDR1 is SQVTM, CDR2 ANQGSEA, per germline. The length of the CDR3 is 10 residues. V was pared by 7 bases and J by 2 bases, with 5 bases between. This CDR3 is CSARQETQYF. CDR3 nucleotide sequence: TGCAGCGCGCGTCAAGAGACCCAGTACTTC. The full variable domain, completed using reference TRBV29-1 and TRBJ2-5, is SAVISQKPSRDICQRGTSLTIQCQVDSQVTMMFWYRQQPGQSLTLIATANQGSEATYESGFVIDKFPISRPNLTFSTLTVSNMSPEDSSIYLCSARQETQYFGPGTRLLVL.

This clonotype was found many times. The chain joins TRBV5-1 to TRBJ2-5, with D possibly TRBD2 on 5 matching bases. There are 17 residues in the CDR3. V dropped 4 bases and J dropped 2 bases, with 21 bases sitting between them. From germline, CDR1 is SGHRS and CDR2 YFSETQ. The CDR3 reads CASSPSQSGQLQETQYF. The DNA of the CDR3 is TGCGCCAGCAGCCCTTCCCAAAGCGGCCAGTTACAAGAGACCCAGTACTTC.

The chain combines TRBV7-9 with TRBJ1-5; weak D call: TRBD2 (5 bases). Near its end, the DNA agrees better with TRBJ2-3, so the J call may be wrong. Germline CDR1 is SEHNR and CDR2 is FQNEAQ (reference sequence). This CDR3 contains 12 residues. The DNA of the CDR3 is TGTGCCAGCAGCCCCGGGGATCAGCCCCAGTATTTT. Encoded protein: CASSPGDQPQYF.

This clonotype has ten or more counts. The chain joins TRBV29-1 to TRBJ2-1; a weak D match, TRBD1 (5 bases). Germline V gene sequence: CDR1 SQVTM, CDR2 ANQGSEA. V was cut by 7 bases and J by 4 bases, with 14 bases left in between. The CDR3 sequence is 13 residues long. CDR3 bases: TGCAGCGCGAATCAGGGCTCGTACAATGAGCAGTTCTTC. The encoded protein is CSANQGSYNEQFF.

This clonotype is labeled medium-sized. V gene TRBV20-1 combines with J gene TRBJ2-2, with 7 bases identical to TRBD2. Germline-derived CDR1 and CDR2 are DFQATT and SNEGSKA (reference sequence). The CDR3 contains 14 residues. The junction had 0 bases not matched to a gene; V was cut back by 2 bases and J by 0 bases. The CDR3 DNA reads as TGCAGTGCTAGAAGCGGGACGAACACCGGGGAGCTGTTTTTT. It encodes CSARSGTNTGELFF.

The chain links TRBV5-1 to TRBJ2-3, with D unresolved. The V gene lost 0 bases and the J gene lost 0 bases, with 8 bases spanning the gap. The CDR3 loop spans 15 amino acids. Germline lookup yields CDR1 SGHRS and CDR2 YFSETQ. The CDR3 DNA sequence: TGCGCCAGCAGCTTGGCCACGAGAAGCACAGATACGCAGTATTTT. It encodes CASSLATRSTDTQYF.

The chain joins TRBV6-6 to TRBJ2-7; possible D gene TRBD1, 6 bases. Trimming shortened V by 4 bases and J by 7 bases, and 11 bases separated the two germline ends. Germline CDR1 is MNHNY and CDR2 is SVGAGI (reference sequence). The CDR3 has 12 amino acids. This CDR3 reads CASSSSDREQYF. DNA of the CDR3: TGTGCCAGCAGTTCGTCCGACAGGGAGCAGTACTTC.

In this sample, this clonotype turned up many times. J is TRBJ2-7 and V is TRBV2; possible D gene TRBD1, 6 bases. Trimming took 8 bases from V and 4 from J, leaving 24 bases between them. Germline loops: CDR1 SNHLY, CDR2 FYNNEI. There are 16 residues in the CDR3. CDR3 sequence (DNA): TGTGCCAGCCAAGAAAGCTTGCAACAGGGATGGTACGAGCAGTACTTC. Its protein product is CASQESLQQGWYEQYF.

In this sample, this clonotype turned up a few times. The chain has TRBV4-3 and TRBJ2-3, with 8 bases lining up with TRBD1. The CDR3 is 13 residues long. CDR1 and CDR2 (germline): LGHNA, YSLEER. V lost 3 bases to trimming and J lost 6 bases; unmatched junction nucleotides: 2. CDR3: CASSQNRGDTQYF. The CDR3 coding sequence is TGCGCCAGCAGCCAGAACAGGGGGGATACGCAGTATTTT.

This clonotype was counted a few times. The genes are TRBV2 and TRBJ2-7; TRBD1 matches at 8 bases. Germline V gene sequence: CDR1 SNHLY, CDR2 FYNNEI. Unmatched junction bases numbered 9, after V lost 6 bases and J lost 2 bases. The CDR3 has 15 amino acids. For the CDR3, the DNA is TGTGCCAGCAGCGTAGACAGGGGTCCTACCTACGAGCAGTACTTC. It specifies CASSVDRGPTYEQYF.

Many counts were recorded for this clonotype. This chain links TRBV5-1 with TRBJ2-3; 8 bases align to TRBD2. Losses at the gene ends were 4 bases for V and 4 bases for J; bases not matched to a gene: 14. CDR1 and CDR2 (germline): SGHRS, YFSETQ. The CDR3 is 17 amino acids. CDR3 sequence reads: CASSLTLAGRGSDTQYF. DNA for the CDR3: TGCGCCAGCAGCCTGACTCTAGCGGGCCGAGGGTCAGATACGCAGTATTTT.

This clonotype was recorded at least ten times. This chain links TRBV18 with TRBJ2-5, with 9 bases identical to TRBD2. With V trimmed by 3 bases and J by 5 bases, 13 bases remained unmatched. Germline V gene lookup returns CDR1 KGHSH and CDR2 LQKENI. CDR3 length: 17 amino acids. CDR3: CASSPSLAGAVWETQYF. In DNA form, the CDR3 reads TGTGCCAGCTCACCCTCCTTAGCGGGAGCAGTATGGGAGACCCAGTACTTC.

This clonotype is medium-sized within its sample. J is TRBJ1-2 and V is TRBV12-3 or TRBV12-4; 9 bases fit TRBD1. The CDR3 runs 14 residues. V dropped 6 bases and J dropped 6; count of bases not matched to a gene: 8. Written as DNA, the CDR3 is TGTGCCAGCAGAGAATGGGACAGGGTCGATGGCTACACCTTC. Amino acid sequence: CASREWDRVDGYTF.

The rearrangement joins TRBV4-2 to TRBJ2-5; maybe TRBD1 (5 bases). CDR1 is LGHNA and CDR2 is YNFKEQ in the germline V gene. This CDR3 contains 14 residues. The V gene lost 4 bases and the J gene lost 1 base, with 10 bases spanning the gap. The CDR3 sequence is CASSPRTFQETQYF. CDR3 bases: TGTGCCAGCAGCCCACGGACATTCCAAGAGACCCAGTACTTC.

On this clonotype itself: A read error may explain this, as a much larger clone is one base away. The chain combines TRBV5-1 with TRBJ2-2; perhaps TRBD1 as D (6 bases). Germline V gene data show CDR1 as SGHRS and CDR2 as YFSETQ. The CDR3 extends over 16 amino acids. As DNA, the CDR3 is TGCGCCAGCAGCTTGTCGAGGGGGAAGAGGACCGGGGAGCTGTATTTT. Its protein is CASSLSRGKRTGELYF.

At least ten counts were recorded for this clonotype. J is TRBJ2-7 and V is TRBV12-3 or TRBV12-4; a possible D gene is TRBD1 (6 bases). Between the trimmed V and J ends, which lost 3 bases and 5 bases, there was a span of 11 bases. The CDR3 consists of 13 residues. The CDR3, as DNA: TGTGCCAGCAGTTTCTACAGGGTCCACGAGCAGTACTTC. Its protein is CASSFYRVHEQYF.

The table lists this clonotype with a few counts. The V call is TRBV12-3 or TRBV12-4, the J call TRBJ1-4; D is ambiguous. The CDR3 loop spans 13 amino acids. The ends were cut back, 8 bases at V and 7 bases at J, with 14 bases in the middle. The CDR3 region is CASSTAEGEKLFF. The CDR3 coding sequence is TGTGCCAGCTCGACTGCGGAGGGTGAAAAACTGTTTTTT.

This clonotype was seen a handful of times. The CDR3 protein is CAISESWDSSYEQYF. Here the CDR3 DNA reads TGTGCCATCAGTGAGTCATGGGACAGCTCCTACGAGCAGTACTTC. This chain joins TRBV10-3 and TRBJ2-7; 7 nucleotides line up with TRBD1. Trimming took 0 bases from V and 0 from J; bases not matched to a gene: 2. This CDR3 has 15 residues. CDR1 and CDR2 from the germline V gene are ENHRY and SYGVKD.

This clonotype was seen at least ten times. V is TRBV12-3 or TRBV12-4 and J is TRBJ2-1; no firm D call. The ends were cut back, 0 bases at V and 0 bases at J, with 3 bases in the middle. The CDR3 spans 14 residues. For the CDR3, the DNA is TGTGCCAGCAGTTTAGCCAGCTCCTACAATGAGCAGTTCTTC. Residues: CASSLASSYNEQFF.

This clonotype was counted at least ten times. The chain uses TRBV27 and TRBJ1-5; D call uncertain. The germline CDR1 and CDR2 sequences are MNHEY and SMNVEV (reference sequence). The CDR3 runs to 15 residues. Trimming pared 2 bases from V and 4 bases from J, leaving 12 bases between. CDR3 sequence reads: CASSLRQGQNQPQHF. The CDR3 coding sequence is TGTGCCAGCAGTTTAAGACAAGGTCAGAATCAGCCCCAGCATTTT.

V usage is TRBV28 and J usage is TRBJ2-5; no firm D call. Looked up from germline, CDR1 is MDHEN and CDR2 is SYDVKM. This CDR3 region has 11 residues. Trimming took 7 bases from V and 5 from J, leaving 8 bases between them. The CDR3 nucleotides are TGTGCCAGCACCAGAAGGGAGACCCAGTACTTC. It is translated as CASTRRETQYF.

This clonotype was counted a few times. The chain couples TRBV28 to TRBJ1-3; D ambiguous. CDR3 length equals 13 residues. Germline V gene lookup returns CDR1 MDHEN and CDR2 SYDVKM. V lost 2 bases, J lost 4 bases, and 6 bases lay in between. The CDR3 DNA sequence: TGTGCCAGCAGTTTAAATTTGGGAAACACCATATATTTT. Its translation: CASSLNLGNTIYF. The full variable domain, rest sourced from reference TRBV28 and TRBJ1-3, is DVKVTQSSRYLVKRTGEKVFLECVQDMDHENMFWYRQDPGLGLRLIYFSYDVKMKEKGDIPEGYSVSREKKERFSLILESASTNQTSMYLCASSLNLGNTIYFGEGSWLTVV.

At least ten counts were recorded for this clonotype. V gene TRBV28 combines with J gene TRBJ1-6; a possible D gene is TRBD1 (5 bases). The CDR3 contains 12 residues. The germline V gene encodes CDR1 MDHEN and CDR2 SYDVKM. Trimming took off 8 bases at V and 7 bases at J, with 9 bases between the two ends. Here the CDR3 reads CASRDGNSPLHF. The CDR3 DNA sequence: TGTGCCAGCCGGGACGGAAATTCACCCCTCCACTTT.

This clonotype occurred a few times. The chain links TRBV20-1 to TRBJ1-5, with D perhaps matching TRBD1 (6 bases). Per the germline V gene, CDR1 is DFQATT and CDR2 is SNEGSKA (reference sequence). The V and J ends lost 4 bases and 3 bases respectively, with 16 bases between them. The CDR3 has 15 residues. DNA of the CDR3: TGCAGTGCTATTCTTTCGAGGGGGATCAATCAGCCCCAGCATTTT. Translated, it gives CSAILSRGINQPQHF.